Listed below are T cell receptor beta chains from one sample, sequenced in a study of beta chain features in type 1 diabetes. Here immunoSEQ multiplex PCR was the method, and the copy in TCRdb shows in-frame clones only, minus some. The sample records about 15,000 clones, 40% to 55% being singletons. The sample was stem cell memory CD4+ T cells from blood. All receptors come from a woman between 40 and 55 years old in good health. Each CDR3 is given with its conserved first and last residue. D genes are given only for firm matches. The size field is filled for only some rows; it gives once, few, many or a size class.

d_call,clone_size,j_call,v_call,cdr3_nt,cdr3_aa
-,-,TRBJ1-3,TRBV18,TGTGCCAGCTCGCGAGGACAGCCGGCATCTGGAAACACCATATATTTT,CASSRGQPASGNTIYF
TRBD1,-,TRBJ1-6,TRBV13,TGTGCCAGCAGCTCCCGGGACAGTAGCCGTAATTCACCCCTCCACTTT,CASSSRDSSRNSPLHF
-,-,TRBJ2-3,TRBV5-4,TGTGCCAGCAGCCAAAGACTACTCGGGAGCACAGATACGCAGTATTTT,CASSQRLLGSTDTQYF
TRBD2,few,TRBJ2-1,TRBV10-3,TGTGCCAGCCGCCTAGCGGGGGCCCCCTACAATGAGCAGTTCTTC,CASRLAGAPYNEQFF
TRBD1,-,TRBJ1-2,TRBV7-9,TGTGCCAGCAGCTTAGAGGACAGGGACTATGGCTACACCTTC,CASSLEDRDYGYTF
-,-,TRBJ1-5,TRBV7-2,TGTGCCAGCAGCTTGAGCTGGGGCTCTCTTTTTTTT,CASSLSWGSLFF
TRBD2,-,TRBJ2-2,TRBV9,TGTGCCAGCAGCGTAGTTAGCGGGGGGGCGAACACCGGGGAGCTGTTTTTT,CASSVVSGGANTGELFF
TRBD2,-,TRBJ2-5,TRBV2,TGTGCCAGCACTGAAACTAGCGGGGTAGAGACCCAGTACTTC,CASTETSGVETQYF
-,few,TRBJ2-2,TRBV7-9,TGTGCCAGCAGCCCAGGACAGCGGAAGGTGGTTTTT,CASSPGQRKVVF
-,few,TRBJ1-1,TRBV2,TGTGCCAGCAGTGGGGGACTCGTAGCTGAAGCTTTCTTT,CASSGGLVAEAFF
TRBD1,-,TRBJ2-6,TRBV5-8,TGTGCCAGCAGCTTGGGGACAGGGGGCTCTGGGGCCAACGTCCTGACTTTC,CASSLGTGGSGANVLTF